The 26 T cell receptor beta chains below come from one sample, sequenced in a study of cytotoxic CD8 clonotypes in ibrutinib-treated CLL. Some clones are missing from TCRdb's copy, which holds only in-frame ones; the method was immunoSEQ multiplex PCR. The sample records 40,000 to 55,000 clones, less than 90% being singletons. Material: PBMCs, obtained after 24 months of ibrutinib treatment. The receptors shown here come from a human donor with chronic lymphocytic leukemia.

The chain employs TRBV5-4 and TRBJ1-1; D gene uncertain. Per germline, CDR1 SGHNT and CDR2 YYREEE (reference sequence). The V gene lost 0 bases and the J gene lost 1 base, with 13 bases spanning the gap. The CDR3 extends over 16 amino acids. The CDR3 DNA reads as TGTGCCAGCAGCTTGGGCGGACCGCCGCGGAACACTGAAGCTTTCTTT. Translated: CASSLGGPPRNTEAFF.

This chain uses TRBV2 with TRBJ2-3; 8 nucleotides align to TRBD2. CDR1 is SNHLY and CDR2 is FYNNEI in the germline V gene. Trimming cost V 7 bases and J 0 bases; bases outside gene matches: 3. CDR3 length: 14 residues. CDR3 in amino acids: CASKLAASTDTQYF. The CDR3 nucleotides are TGTGCCAGCAAACTAGCGGCAAGCACAGATACGCAGTATTTT. Filled out from reference TRBV2 and TRBJ2-3, the complete variable domain reads EPEVTQTPSHQVTQMGQEVILRCVPISNHLYFYWYRQILGQKVEFLVSFYNNEISEKSEIFDDQFSVERPDGSNFTLKIRSTKLEDSAMYFCASKLAASTDTQYFGPGTRLTVL.

The CDR3 loop is CASSLDTRPNYGYTF. CDR3 coding DNA: TGTGCCAGCAGTCTTGACACCCGCCCTAACTATGGCTACACCTTC. This sequence joins TRBV6-1 and TRBJ1-2; no reliable D call. This CDR3 contains 15 residues. Trimming took off 5 bases at V and 0 bases at J, with 13 bases between the two ends. Germline V lookup: CDR1 MNHNS, CDR2 SASEGT.

This chain links TRBV6-4 with TRBJ2-1; maybe TRBD2 (5 bases). Germline V gene data show CDR1 as MRHNA and CDR2 as SNTAGT. The CDR3 consists of 15 residues. Trimming removed 4 bases at V and 6 bases at J, with 16 bases between. CDR3 residues: CASSVVGSAANEQFF. CDR3 DNA: TGTGCCAGCAGTGTTGTTGGGAGTGCCGCCAATGAGCAGTTCTTC.

The chain links TRBV7-3 to TRBJ1-5, with no clear D. Trimming shortened V by 0 bases and J by 4 bases, and 4 bases separated the two germline ends. Germline CDR1 SGHTA, CDR2 FQGTGA. The CDR3 has 13 amino acids. The CDR3 coding sequence is TGTGCCAGCAGCTTAACTGTAAATCAGCCCCAGCATTTT. It translates to CASSLTVNQPQHF. Together with reference TRBV7-3 and TRBJ1-5, the CDR3 gives the full variable domain: GAGVSQTPSNKVTEKGKYVELRCDPISGHTALYWYRQSLGQGPEFLIYFQGTGAADDSGLPNDRFFAVRPEGSVSTLKIQRTERGDSAVYLCASSLTVNQPQHFGDGTRLSIL.

The chain carries TRBV10-3 and TRBJ2-5; no firm D call. Germline CDR1 ENHRY, CDR2 SYGVKD. With 6 bases removed from V and 5 bases from J, the gap between germline ends came to 10 bases. CDR3 length: 12 amino acids. This CDR3 reads CAISPREETQYF. The CDR3 DNA reads TGTGCCATCAGCCCGAGAGAGGAGACCCAGTACTTC.

This clone was counted once. The chain is built from TRBV7-3 and TRBJ2-3, with 10 positions matching TRBD2. The CDR3 is 17 residues long. The V gene's germline CDR1 is SGHTA and CDR2 FQGTGA. The V gene end was trimmed by 5 bases and the J gene end by 10 bases; junction bases not matched to a gene: 18. CDR3 DNA sequence: TGTGCCAGCAGCCCGACCGGACTAGCGGAAGCAAACCGGCCGCAGTATTTT. Translated: CASSPTGLAEANRPQYF. The full variable domain, in which reference TRBV7-3 and TRBJ2-3 provide the parts outside the CDR3, is GAGVSQTPSNKVTEKGKYVELRCDPISGHTALYWYRQSLGQGPEFLIYFQGTGAADDSGLPNDRFFAVRPEGSVSTLKIQRTERGDSAVYLCASSPTGLAEANRPQYFGPGTRLTVL.

This clone has more than one count but fewer than ten. The chain combines TRBV28 with TRBJ1-4; 9 bases match TRBD1. The CDR3 covers 13 residues. Per the germline V gene, CDR1 is MDHEN and CDR2 is SYDVKM. Trimming cost V 5 bases and J 10 bases; bases outside gene matches: 5. CDR3 in DNA: TGTGCCAGCAGTACAGGGGGCAAAGGAAAACTGTTTTTT. It is translated as CASSTGGKGKLFF.

The chain links TRBV5-4 to TRBJ2-3; tentatively, D is TRBD2 (5 bases). The germline V gene has CDR1 SGHNT and CDR2 YYREEE (reference sequence). Trimming stripped 0 bases from V and 6 bases from J, with 14 bases between. CDR3 length: 15 residues. CDR3 nucleotides: TGTGCCAGCAGCTTGGAGCCTACCCGAGGGGATACGCAGTATTTT. Amino acid sequence: CASSLEPTRGDTQYF.

This clone was picked up one time. V and J are TRBV6-4 and TRBJ1-4; D gene ambiguous. Germline V lookup: CDR1 MRHNA, CDR2 SNTAGT. Trimming cost V 0 bases and J 5 bases, with 10 bases left between them. The CDR3 is 15 amino acids. The CDR3 spells CASSDSTLGNEKLFF. DNA of the CDR3: TGTGCCAGCAGTGACTCAACCTTAGGGAATGAAAAACTGTTTTTT.

The genes are TRBV14 and TRBJ1-4; the D is unclear. CDR3 length: 15 residues. Germline V gene data show CDR1 as SGHDN and CDR2 as FVKESK. The V end was cut by 3 bases, the J end by 8 bases, with 16 bases between. DNA of the CDR3: TGTGCCAGCAGCCAGGCACAACTCTCGAAGGAAAAACTGTTTTTT. Translated, it gives CASSQAQLSKEKLFF.

A single count supports this clone. This chain joins TRBV7-2 and TRBJ2-3; 10 bases are a match to TRBD1. The CDR3 spans 15 residues. From germline, CDR1 is SGHTA and CDR2 FQGNSA. The V and J ends lost 5 bases and 6 bases, in that order; junction bases with no gene match: 8. The CDR3 spells CASSIRQGALDTQYF. The CDR3 DNA reads TGTGCCAGCAGCATAAGACAGGGGGCGCTGGATACGCAGTATTTT. The complete variable domain, with remaining parts taken from reference TRBV7-2 and TRBJ2-3, reads GAGVSQSPSNKVTEKGKDVELRCDPISGHTALYWYRQSLGQGLEFLIYFQGNSAPDKSGLPSDRFSAERTGGSVSTLTIQRTQQEDSAVYLCASSIRQGALDTQYFGPGTRLTVL.

This chain links TRBV2 with TRBJ2-7, with 11 bases aligning to TRBD2. Germline values: CDR1 SNHLY, CDR2 FYNNEI. V was clipped by 4 bases and J by 4 bases; unmatched bases: 3. There are 14 residues in the CDR3. This CDR3 reads CASSVGTSGYEQYF. CDR3 DNA sequence: TGTGCCAGCAGTGTGGGGACTAGCGGATACGAGCAGTACTTC.

The chain's CDR3 is CASSQVREKLFF. CDR3 DNA sequence: TGTGCCAGCAGCCAAGTTCGTGAAAAACTGTTTTTT. V usage is TRBV14 and J usage is TRBJ1-4; D is unresolved. The CDR3 sequence is 12 residues long. Germline assignment: CDR1 SGHDN and CDR2 FVKESK. V lost 1 base and J lost 7, with 4 bases in between.

The chain recombines TRBV11-2 with TRBJ1-2; D gene unclear. V was trimmed by 1 base and J by 8 bases, leaving 14 bases between them. Germline loops: CDR1 SGHAT, CDR2 FQNNGV. The CDR3 sequence is 14 residues long. The CDR3 here is CASSLVDAAGGYTF. The CDR3 bases are TGTGCCAGCAGCTTAGTCGACGCCGCGGGAGGCTACACCTTC.

The genes are TRBV9 and TRBJ2-5; no clear D. Germline V lookup: CDR1 SGDLS, CDR2 YYNGEE. The V end was cut by 4 bases, the J end by 2 bases, with 18 bases between. This CDR3 has 16 residues. The CDR3 sequence: CASSSLPNKPQETQYF. In nucleotides, the CDR3 is TGTGCCAGCAGCTCCCTCCCCAATAAGCCTCAAGAGACCCAGTACTTC.

V usage is TRBV27 and J usage is TRBJ1-5; D is unresolved. Trimming left V 5 bases short and J 3 bases short, with 8 bases between. The germline CDR1 and CDR2 sequences are MNHEY and SMNVEV (reference sequence). CDR3 length equals 13 residues. The CDR3 is CASSPWINQPQHF. DNA for the CDR3: TGTGCCAGCAGTCCTTGGATCAATCAGCCCCAGCATTTT.

J is TRBJ2-3 and V is TRBV12-2; the table's D call of TRBD1 was not tested on the DNA. TRBV12-2 counts as a pseudogene. CDR3 length: 16 amino acids. DNA for the CDR3: TGTGCCAGCAGCTTAGCGACGGGGACAGGGGGGGATACGCAGTATTTT. Translating gives CASSLATGTGGDTQYF.

The chain joins TRBV6-5 to TRBJ2-1, with 8 bases matching TRBD2. The V gene end was trimmed by 7 bases and the J gene end by 12 bases; junction bases not matched to a gene: 8. This CDR3 contains 12 residues. Looked up from germline, CDR1 is MNHEY and CDR2 is SVGAGI. CDR3 nucleotides: TGTGCCAGCACCACCGGGACTAGGGGGCAGTTCTTC. It specifies CASTTGTRGQFF.

This chain connects TRBV5-1 to TRBJ2-1; 15 bases are shared with TRBD2. V gave up 0 bases and J gave up 7 bases; unmatched junction bases: 2. The germline V gene encodes CDR1 SGHRS and CDR2 YFSETQ. CDR3 length equals 16 residues. CDR3 nucleotides: TGCGCCAGCAGCTTGGCTGGGACTAGCGGGGGGAATGAGCAGTTCTTC. Translating it yields CASSLAGTSGGNEQFF.

The sample holds one count of this clone. This chain joins TRBV9 and TRBJ2-1; 7 nucleotides line up with TRBD1. CDR3 length: 14 amino acids. From germline, CDR1 is SGDLS and CDR2 YYNGEE. J gave up 5 bases and V 4 bases, and 6 bases lay outside the gene matches. This CDR3 is CASSIGDRDNEQFF. The DNA for the CDR3 is TGTGCCAGCAGCATCGGGGACAGAGACAATGAGCAGTTCTTC.

The chain recombines TRBV5-1 with TRBJ1-1; a weak D match, TRBD1 (5 bases). Germline CDR1 and CDR2: SGHRS and YFSETQ. V lost 4 bases to trimming and J lost 0 bases, with 13 bases between them. The CDR3 length is 15 residues. The CDR3 reads CASSNTGTVNTEAFF. DNA for the CDR3: TGCGCCAGCAGCAACACCGGGACCGTGAACACTGAAGCTTTCTTT.

V usage is TRBV25-1 and J usage is TRBJ2-2; 11 bases align to TRBD2. With V trimmed by 4 bases and J by 2 bases, 3 bases remained unmatched. The V gene's germline CDR1 is MGHDK and CDR2 SYGVNS. The CDR3 loop spans 16 amino acids. For the CDR3, the DNA is TGTGCCAGCAGTGTACTAGCGGGAGCAAACACCGGGGAGCTGTTTTTT. Protein: CASSVLAGANTGELFF.

This sequence joins TRBV6-6 and TRBJ2-3; D unclear. The CDR3 consists of 11 residues. Germline V gene data show CDR1 as MNHNY and CDR2 as SVGAGI (reference sequence). V was pared by 7 bases and J by 5 bases, with 7 bases between. The chain's CDR3 is CASTQEDTQYF. In DNA, the CDR3 is TGTGCCAGCACTCAGGAAGATACGCAGTATTTT.

The chain employs TRBV5-5 and TRBJ2-6; TRBD1 matches at 8 bases. The V gene end was trimmed by 1 base and the J gene end by 2 bases; junction bases not matched to a gene: 5. The germline V gene has CDR1 SGHKS and CDR2 YYEKEE (reference sequence). The CDR3 sequence is 17 residues long. The CDR3 bases are TGTGCCAGCAGCTTGCAGGGGGCGCTAACTGGGGCCAACGTCCTGACTTTC. It yields the protein CASSLQGALTGANVLTF.

The chain joins TRBV15 to TRBJ2-7, with 9 bases fitting TRBD1. V was clipped by 3 bases and J by 2 bases; unmatched bases: 11. The CDR3 contains 17 residues. Germline V lookup: CDR1 LNHNV, CDR2 YYDKDF (reference sequence). This chain's CDR3 is CATSRERRTGEAYEQYF. CDR3 bases: TGTGCCACCAGCAGGGAGCGTCGGACAGGGGAAGCCTACGAGCAGTACTTC.